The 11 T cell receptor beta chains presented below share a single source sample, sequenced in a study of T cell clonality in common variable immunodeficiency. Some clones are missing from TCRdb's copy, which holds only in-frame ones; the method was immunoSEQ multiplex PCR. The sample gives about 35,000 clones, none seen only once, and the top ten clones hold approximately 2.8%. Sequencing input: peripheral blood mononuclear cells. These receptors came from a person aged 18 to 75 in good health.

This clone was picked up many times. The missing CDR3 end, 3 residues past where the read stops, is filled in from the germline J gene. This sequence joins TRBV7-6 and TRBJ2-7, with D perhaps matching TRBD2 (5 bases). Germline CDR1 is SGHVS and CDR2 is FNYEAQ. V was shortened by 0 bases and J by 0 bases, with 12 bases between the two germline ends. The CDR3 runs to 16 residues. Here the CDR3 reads CASSLANAGVSYEQYF. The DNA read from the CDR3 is TGTGCCAGCAGCTTAGCTAATGCGGGCGTCTCCTACGAG.

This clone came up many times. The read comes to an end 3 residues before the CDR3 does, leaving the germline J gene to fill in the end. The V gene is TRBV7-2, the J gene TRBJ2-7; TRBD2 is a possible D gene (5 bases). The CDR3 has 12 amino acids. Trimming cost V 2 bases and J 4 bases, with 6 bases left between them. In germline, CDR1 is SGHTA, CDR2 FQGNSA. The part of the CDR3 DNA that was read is TGTGCCAGCAGCTTAAGAGGGTACGAG. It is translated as CASSLRGYE. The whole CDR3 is CASSLRGYEQYF.

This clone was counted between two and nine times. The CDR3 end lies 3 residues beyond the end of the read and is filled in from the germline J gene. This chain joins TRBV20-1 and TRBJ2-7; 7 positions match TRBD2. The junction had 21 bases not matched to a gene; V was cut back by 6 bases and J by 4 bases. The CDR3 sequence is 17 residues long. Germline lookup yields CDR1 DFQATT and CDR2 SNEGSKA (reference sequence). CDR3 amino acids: CSAFDLLSGAGEYEQYF. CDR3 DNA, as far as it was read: TGCAGTGCCTTCGACTTACTATCAGGTGCGGGAGAGTACGAG.

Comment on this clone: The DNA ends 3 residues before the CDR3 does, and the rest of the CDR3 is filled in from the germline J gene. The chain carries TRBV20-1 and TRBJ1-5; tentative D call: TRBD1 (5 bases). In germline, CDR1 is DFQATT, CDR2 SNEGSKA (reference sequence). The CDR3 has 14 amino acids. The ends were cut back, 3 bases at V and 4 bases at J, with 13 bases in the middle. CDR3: CSASGGTGNQPQHF. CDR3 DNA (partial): TGCAGTGCTAGTGGGGGGACTGGAAATCAGCCC.

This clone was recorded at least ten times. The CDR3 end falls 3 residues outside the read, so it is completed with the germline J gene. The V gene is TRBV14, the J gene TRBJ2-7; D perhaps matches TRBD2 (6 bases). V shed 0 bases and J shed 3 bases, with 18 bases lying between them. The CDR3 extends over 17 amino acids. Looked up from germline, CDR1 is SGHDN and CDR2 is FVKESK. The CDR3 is CASSQDLGGPYNYEQYF. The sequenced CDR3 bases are TGTGCCAGCAGCCAAGATCTCGGGGGACCCTACAACTACGAG.

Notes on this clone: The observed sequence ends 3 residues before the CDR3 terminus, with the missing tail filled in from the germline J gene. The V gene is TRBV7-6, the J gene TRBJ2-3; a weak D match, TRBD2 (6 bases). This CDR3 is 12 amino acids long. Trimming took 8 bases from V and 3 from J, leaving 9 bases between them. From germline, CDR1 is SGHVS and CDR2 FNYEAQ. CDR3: CASGSGTDTQYF. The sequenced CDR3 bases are TGTGCCAGCGGGAGCGGGACAGATACG.

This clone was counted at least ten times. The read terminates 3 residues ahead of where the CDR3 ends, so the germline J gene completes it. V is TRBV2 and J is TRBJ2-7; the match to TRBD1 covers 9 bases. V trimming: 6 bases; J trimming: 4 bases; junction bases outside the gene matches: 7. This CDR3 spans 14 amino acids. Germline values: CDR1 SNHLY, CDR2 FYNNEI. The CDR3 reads CASRERDRVYEQYF. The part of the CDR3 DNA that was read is TGTGCCAGCAGGGAACGGGACAGGGTGTACGAG.

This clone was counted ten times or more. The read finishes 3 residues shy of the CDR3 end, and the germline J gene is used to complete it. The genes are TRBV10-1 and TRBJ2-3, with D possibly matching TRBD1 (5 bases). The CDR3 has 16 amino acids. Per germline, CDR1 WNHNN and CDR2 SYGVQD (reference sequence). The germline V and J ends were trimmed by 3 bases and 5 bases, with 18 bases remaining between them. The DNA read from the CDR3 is TGCGCCAGCAGTGAACATAGGGGAATGACTGGAGATACG. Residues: CASSEHRGMTGDT. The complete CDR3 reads CASSEHRGMTGDTQYF.

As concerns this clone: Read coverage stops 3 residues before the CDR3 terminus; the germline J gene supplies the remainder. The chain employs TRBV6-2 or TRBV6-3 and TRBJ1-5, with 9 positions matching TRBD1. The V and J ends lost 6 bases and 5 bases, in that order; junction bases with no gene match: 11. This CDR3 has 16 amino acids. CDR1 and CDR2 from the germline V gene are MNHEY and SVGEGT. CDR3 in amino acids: CASSSSRTGVDQPQHF. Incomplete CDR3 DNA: TGTGCCAGCAGCTCCTCCCGGACAGGGGTCGATCAGCCC.

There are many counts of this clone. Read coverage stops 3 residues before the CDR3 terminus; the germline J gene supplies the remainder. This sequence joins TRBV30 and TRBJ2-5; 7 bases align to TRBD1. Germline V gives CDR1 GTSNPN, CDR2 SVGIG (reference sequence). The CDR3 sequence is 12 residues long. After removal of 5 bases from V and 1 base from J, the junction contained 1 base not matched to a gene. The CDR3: CAWGQVQETQYF. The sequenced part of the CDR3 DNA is TGTGCCTGGGGACAGGTCCAAGAGACC.

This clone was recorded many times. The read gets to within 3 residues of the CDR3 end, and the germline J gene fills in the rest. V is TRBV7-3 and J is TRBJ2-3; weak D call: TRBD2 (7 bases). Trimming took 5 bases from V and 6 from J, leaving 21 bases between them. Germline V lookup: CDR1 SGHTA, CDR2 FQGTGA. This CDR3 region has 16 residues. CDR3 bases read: TGTGCCAGCAGCCCCTTTTCGGGGAGGGGGTTTGATACG. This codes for CASSPFSGRGFDT. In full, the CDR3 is CASSPFSGRGFDTQYF. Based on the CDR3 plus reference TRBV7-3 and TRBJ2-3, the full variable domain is GAGVSQTPSNKVTEKGKYVELRCDPISGHTALYWYRQSLGQGPEFLIYFQGTGAADDSGLPNDRFFAVRPEGSVSTLKIQRTERGDSAVYLCASSPFSGRGFDTQYFGPGTRLTVL.